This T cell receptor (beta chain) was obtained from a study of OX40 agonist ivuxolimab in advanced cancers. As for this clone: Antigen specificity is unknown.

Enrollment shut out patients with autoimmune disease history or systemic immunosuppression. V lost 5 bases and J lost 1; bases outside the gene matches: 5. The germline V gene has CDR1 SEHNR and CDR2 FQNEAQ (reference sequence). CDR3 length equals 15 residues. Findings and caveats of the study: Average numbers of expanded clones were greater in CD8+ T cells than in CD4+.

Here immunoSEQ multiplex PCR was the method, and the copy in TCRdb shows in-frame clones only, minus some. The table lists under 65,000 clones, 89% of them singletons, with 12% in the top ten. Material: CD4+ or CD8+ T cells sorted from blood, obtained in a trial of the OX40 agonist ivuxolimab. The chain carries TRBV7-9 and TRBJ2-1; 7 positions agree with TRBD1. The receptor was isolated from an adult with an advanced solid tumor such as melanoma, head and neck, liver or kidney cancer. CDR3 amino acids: CASSPTGQSYNEQFF. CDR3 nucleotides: TGTGCCAGCAGCCCGACAGGGCAATCCTACAATGAGCAGTTCTTC.